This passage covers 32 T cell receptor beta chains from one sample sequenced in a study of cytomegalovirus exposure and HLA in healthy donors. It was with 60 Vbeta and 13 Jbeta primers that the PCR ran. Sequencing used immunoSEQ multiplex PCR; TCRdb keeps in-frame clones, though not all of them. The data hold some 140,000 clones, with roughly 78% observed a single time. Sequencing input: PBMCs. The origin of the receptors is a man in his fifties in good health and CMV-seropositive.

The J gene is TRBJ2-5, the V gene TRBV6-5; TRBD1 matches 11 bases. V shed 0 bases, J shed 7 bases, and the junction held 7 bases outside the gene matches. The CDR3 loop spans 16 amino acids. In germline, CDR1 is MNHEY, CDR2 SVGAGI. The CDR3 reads CASSYSRTGGYGTQYF. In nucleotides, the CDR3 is TGTGCCAGCAGTTACTCCCGGACAGGGGGCTACGGGACCCAGTACTTC.

The CDR3 spells CASSLTAGADTGELFF. In DNA, the CDR3 is TGCGCCAGCAGCTTGACTGCAGGGGCGGACACCGGGGAGCTGTTTTTT. The chain carries TRBV5-1 and TRBJ2-2, with D maybe TRBD1 (6 bases). V was cut by 1 base and J by 3 bases, with 13 bases left in between. Germline V lookup: CDR1 SGHRS, CDR2 YFSETQ. This CDR3 contains 16 residues.

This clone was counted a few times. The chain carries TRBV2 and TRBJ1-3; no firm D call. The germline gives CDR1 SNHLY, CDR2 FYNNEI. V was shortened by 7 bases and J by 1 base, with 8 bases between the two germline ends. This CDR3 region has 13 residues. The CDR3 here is CASKPESGNTIYF. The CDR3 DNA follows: TGTGCCAGCAAACCAGAATCTGGAAACACCATATATTTT.

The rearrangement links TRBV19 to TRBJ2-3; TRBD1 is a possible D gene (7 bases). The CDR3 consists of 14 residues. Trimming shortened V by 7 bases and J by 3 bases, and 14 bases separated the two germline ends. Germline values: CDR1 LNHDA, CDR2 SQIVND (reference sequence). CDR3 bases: TGTGCCAGTAAAAACCAGGGGGGAACAGATACGCAGTATTTT. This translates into CASKNQGGTDTQYF.

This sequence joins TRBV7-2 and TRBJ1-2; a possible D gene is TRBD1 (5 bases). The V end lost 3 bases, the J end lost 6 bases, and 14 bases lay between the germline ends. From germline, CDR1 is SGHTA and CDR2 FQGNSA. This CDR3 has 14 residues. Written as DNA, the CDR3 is TGTGCCAGCAGCTTCCCAGGGATGATAAATGGCTACACCTTC. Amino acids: CASSFPGMINGYTF. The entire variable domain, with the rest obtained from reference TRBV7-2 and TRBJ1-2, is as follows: GAGVSQSPSNKVTEKGKDVELRCDPISGHTALYWYRQSLGQGLEFLIYFQGNSAPDKSGLPSDRFSAERTGGSVSTLTIQRTQQEDSAVYLCASSFPGMINGYTFGSGTRLTVV.

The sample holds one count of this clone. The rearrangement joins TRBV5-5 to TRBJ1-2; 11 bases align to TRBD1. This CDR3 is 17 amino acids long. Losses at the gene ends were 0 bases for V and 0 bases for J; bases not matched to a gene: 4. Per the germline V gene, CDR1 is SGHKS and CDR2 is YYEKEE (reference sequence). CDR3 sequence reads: CASSLGTGGASNYGYTF. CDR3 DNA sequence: TGTGCCAGCAGCTTGGGGACAGGGGGCGCCTCTAACTATGGCTACACCTTC.

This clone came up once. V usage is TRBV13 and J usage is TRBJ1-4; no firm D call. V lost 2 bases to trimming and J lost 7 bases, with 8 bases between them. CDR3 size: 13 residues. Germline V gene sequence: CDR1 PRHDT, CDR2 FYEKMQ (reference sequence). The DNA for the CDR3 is TGTGCCAGCAGCTTACGAAGAGGTGAAAAACTGTTTTTT. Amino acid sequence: CASSLRRGEKLFF. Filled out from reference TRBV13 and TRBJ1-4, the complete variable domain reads AAGVIQSPRHLIKEKRETATLKCYPIPRHDTVYWYQQGPGQDPQFLISFYEKMQSDKGSIPDRFSAQQFSDYHSELNMSSLELGDSALYFCASSLRRGEKLFFGSGTQLSVL.

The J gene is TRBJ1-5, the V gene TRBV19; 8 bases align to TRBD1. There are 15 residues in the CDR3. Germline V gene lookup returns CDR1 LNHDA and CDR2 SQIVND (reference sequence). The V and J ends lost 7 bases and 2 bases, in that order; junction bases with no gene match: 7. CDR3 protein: CASISGGAGNQPQHF. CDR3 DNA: TGTGCCAGTATCTCAGGGGGCGCTGGCAATCAGCCCCAGCATTTT.

The CDR3 sequence: CASRRGGNTEAFF. CDR3 in DNA: TGTGCCAGCCGCCGGGGAGGGAACACTGAAGCTTTCTTT. The V gene is TRBV6-5, the J gene TRBJ1-1, with D unresolved. This CDR3 has 13 amino acids. Germline assignment: CDR1 MNHEY and CDR2 SVGAGI. V was pared by 8 bases and J by 1 base, with 11 bases between.

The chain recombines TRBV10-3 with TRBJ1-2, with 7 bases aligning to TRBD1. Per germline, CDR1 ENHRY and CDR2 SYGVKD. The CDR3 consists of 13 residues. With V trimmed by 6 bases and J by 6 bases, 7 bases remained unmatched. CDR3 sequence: CAISSGTEHGYTF. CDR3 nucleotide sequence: TGTGCCATCAGCTCCGGGACAGAACATGGCTACACCTTC.

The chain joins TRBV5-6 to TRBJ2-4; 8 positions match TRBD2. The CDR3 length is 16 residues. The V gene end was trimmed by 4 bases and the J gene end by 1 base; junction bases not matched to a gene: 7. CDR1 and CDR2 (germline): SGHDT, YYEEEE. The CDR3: CASSPGGISAKNIQYF. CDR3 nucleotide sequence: TGTGCCAGCAGCCCGGGGGGGATTTCGGCCAAAAACATTCAGTACTTC.

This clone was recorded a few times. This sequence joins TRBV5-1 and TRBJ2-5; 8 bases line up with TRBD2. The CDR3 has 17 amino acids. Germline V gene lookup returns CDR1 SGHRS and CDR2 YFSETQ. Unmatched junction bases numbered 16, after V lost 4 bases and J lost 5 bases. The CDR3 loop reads CASSGDWAGGTRETQYF. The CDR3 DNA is TGCGCCAGCAGCGGAGATTGGGCGGGAGGCACCCGGGAGACCCAGTACTTC. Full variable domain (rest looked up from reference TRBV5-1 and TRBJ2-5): KAGVTQTPRYLIKTRGQQVTLSCSPISGHRSVSWYQQTPGQGLQFLFEYFSETQRNKGNFPGRFSGRQFSNSRSEMNVSTLELGDSALYLCASSGDWAGGTRETQYFGPGTRLLVL.

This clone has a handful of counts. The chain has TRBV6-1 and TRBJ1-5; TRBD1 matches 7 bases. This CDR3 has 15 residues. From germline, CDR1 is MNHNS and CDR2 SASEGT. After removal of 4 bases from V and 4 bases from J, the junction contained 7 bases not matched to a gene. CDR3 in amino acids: CASSASGTANQPQHF. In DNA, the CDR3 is TGTGCCAGCAGTGCGTCCGGGACAGCGAATCAGCCCCAGCATTTT.

The CDR3, as DNA: TGTGCCAGCAGTTACGCAGGGAGGGAAGATACGCAGTATTTT. Protein product: CASSYAGREDTQYF. The chain employs TRBV6-5 and TRBJ2-3, with 7 bases matching TRBD2. The CDR3 loop spans 14 amino acids. CDR1 and CDR2 from the germline V gene are MNHEY and SVGAGI. V lost 2 bases, J lost 5 bases, and 4 bases stayed unmatched.

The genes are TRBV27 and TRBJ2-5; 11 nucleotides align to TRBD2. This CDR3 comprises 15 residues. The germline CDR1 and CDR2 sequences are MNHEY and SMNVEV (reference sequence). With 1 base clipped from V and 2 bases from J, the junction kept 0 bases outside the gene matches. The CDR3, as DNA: TGTGCCAGCAGTTTATTAGCGGGGGGGCAAGAGACCCAGTACTTC. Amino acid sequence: CASSLLAGGQETQYF.

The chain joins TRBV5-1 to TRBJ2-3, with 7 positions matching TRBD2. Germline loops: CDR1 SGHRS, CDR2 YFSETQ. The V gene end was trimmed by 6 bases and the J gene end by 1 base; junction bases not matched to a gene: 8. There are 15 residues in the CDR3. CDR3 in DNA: TGCGCCAGCAAGGAAGGCGGGAGTCGCACAGATACGCAGTATTTT. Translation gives CASKEGGSRTDTQYF.

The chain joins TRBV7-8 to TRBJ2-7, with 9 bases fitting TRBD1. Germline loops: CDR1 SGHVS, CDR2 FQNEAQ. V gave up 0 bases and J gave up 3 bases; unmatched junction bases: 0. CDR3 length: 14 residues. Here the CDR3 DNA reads TGTGCCAGCAGCTTAGCGGGACAGGGCTACGAGCAGTACTTC. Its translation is CASSLAGQGYEQYF.

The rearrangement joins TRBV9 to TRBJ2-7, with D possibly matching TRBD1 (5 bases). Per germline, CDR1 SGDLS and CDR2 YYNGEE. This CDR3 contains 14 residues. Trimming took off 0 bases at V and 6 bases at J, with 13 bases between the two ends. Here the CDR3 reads CASSVDQGQSEQYF. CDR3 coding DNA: TGTGCCAGCAGCGTAGACCAGGGCCAGTCCGAGCAGTACTTC.

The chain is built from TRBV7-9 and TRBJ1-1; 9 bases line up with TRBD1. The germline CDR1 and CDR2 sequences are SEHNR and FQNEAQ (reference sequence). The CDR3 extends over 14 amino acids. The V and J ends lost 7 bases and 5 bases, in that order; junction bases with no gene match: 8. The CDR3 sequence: CASNAGTGRTEAFF. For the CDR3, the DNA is TGTGCCAGCAACGCCGGGACAGGGAGGACTGAAGCTTTCTTT. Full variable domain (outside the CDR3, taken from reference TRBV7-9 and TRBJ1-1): DTGVSQNPRHKITKRGQNVTFRCDPISEHNRLYWYRQTLGQGPEFLTYFQNEAQLEKSRLLSDRFSAERPKGSFSTLEIQRTEQGDSAMYLCASNAGTGRTEAFFGQGTRLTVV.

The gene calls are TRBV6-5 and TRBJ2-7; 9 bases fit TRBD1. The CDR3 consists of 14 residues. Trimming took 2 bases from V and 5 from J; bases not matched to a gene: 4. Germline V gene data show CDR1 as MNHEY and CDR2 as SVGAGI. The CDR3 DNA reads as TGTGCCAGCAGTTACCGGGACAGGGTAAACGAGCAGTACTTC. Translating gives CASSYRDRVNEQYF.

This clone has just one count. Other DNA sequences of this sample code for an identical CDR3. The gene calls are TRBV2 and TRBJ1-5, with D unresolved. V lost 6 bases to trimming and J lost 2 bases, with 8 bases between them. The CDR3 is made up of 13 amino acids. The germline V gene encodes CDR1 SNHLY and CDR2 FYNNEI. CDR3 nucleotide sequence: TGTGCCAGCAGAGAAACAGGCAATCAGCCCCAGCATTTT. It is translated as CASRETGNQPQHF.

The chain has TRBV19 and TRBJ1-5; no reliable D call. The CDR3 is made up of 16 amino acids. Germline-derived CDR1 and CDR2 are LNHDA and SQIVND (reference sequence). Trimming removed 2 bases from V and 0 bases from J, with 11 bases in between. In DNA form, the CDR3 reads TGTGCCAGTAGTATATTCGGGGAATATAGCAATCAGCCCCAGCATTTT. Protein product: CASSIFGEYSNQPQHF.

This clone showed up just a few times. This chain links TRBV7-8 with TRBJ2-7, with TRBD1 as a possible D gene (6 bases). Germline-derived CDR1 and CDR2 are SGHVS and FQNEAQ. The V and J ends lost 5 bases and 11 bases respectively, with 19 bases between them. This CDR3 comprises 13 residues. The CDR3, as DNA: TGTGCCAGCAGCATATTTCAGGGGAAACGAAAGTACTTC. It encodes CASSIFQGKRKYF.

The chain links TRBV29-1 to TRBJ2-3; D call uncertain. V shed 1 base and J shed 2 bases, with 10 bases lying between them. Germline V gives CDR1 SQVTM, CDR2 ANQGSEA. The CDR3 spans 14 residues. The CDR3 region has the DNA TGCAGCGTTGAAGGAACTCCGAACACAGATACGCAGTATTTT. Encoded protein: CSVEGTPNTDTQYF.

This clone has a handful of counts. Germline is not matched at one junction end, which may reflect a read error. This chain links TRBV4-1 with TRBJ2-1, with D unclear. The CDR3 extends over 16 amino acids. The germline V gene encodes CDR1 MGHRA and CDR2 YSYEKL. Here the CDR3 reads CASSQAATSSSNEQFF. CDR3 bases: TGCGCCAGCAGCCAAGCGGCGACATCTTCCTCCAATGAGCAGTTCTTC.

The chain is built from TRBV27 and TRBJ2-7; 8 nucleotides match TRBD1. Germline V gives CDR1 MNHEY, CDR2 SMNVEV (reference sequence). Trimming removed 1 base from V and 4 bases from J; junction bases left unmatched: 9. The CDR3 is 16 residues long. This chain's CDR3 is CASSLFGQGDPYEQYF. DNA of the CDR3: TGTGCCAGCAGTTTATTCGGACAGGGAGATCCGTACGAGCAGTACTTC.

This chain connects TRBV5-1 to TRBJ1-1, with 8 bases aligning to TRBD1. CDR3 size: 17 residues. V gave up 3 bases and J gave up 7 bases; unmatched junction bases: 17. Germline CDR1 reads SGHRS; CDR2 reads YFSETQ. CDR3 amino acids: CASSSHPRRDRRVEAFF. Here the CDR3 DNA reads TGCGCCAGCAGCTCCCATCCCCGCCGGGACAGGAGAGTTGAAGCTTTCTTT.

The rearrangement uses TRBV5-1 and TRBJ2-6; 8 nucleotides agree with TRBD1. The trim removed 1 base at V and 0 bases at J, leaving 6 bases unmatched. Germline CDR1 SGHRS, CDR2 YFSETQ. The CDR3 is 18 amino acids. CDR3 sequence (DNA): TGCGCCAGCAGCTTGTGGACAGGGAAAAGCTCTGGGGCCAACGTCCTGACTTTC. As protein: CASSLWTGKSSGANVLTF.

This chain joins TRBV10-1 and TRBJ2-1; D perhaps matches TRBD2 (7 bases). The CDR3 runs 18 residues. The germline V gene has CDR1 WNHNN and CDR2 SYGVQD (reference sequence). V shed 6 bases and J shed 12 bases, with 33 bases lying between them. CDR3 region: CASREQTGCREVPQGQFF. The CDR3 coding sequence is TGCGCCAGCAGAGAGCAGACAGGATGTCGGGAGGTACCTCAAGGGCAGTTCTTC.

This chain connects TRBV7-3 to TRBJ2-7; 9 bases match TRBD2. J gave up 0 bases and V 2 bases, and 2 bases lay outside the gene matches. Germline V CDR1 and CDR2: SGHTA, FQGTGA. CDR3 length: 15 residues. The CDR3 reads CASSLFSGSSYEQYF. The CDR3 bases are TGTGCCAGCAGCTTATTTAGCGGGAGCTCCTACGAGCAGTACTTC.

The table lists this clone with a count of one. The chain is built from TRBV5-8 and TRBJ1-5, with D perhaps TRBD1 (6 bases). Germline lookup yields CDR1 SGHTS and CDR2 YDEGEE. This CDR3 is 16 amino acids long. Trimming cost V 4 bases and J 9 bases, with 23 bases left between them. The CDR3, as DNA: TGTGCCAGCAGCCCCCGAACTCGACAGGCCCGGGGGCCCCAGCATTTT. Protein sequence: CASSPRTRQARGPQHF.

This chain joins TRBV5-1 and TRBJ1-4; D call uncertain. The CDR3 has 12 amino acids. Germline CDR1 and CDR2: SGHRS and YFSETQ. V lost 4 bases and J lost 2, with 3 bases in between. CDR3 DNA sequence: TGCGCCAGCAGCCGTACTAATGAAAAACTGTTTTTT. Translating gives CASSRTNEKLFF. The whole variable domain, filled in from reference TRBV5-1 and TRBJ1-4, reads KAGVTQTPRYLIKTRGQQVTLSCSPISGHRSVSWYQQTPGQGLQFLFEYFSETQRNKGNFPGRFSGRQFSNSRSEMNVSTLELGDSALYLCASSRTNEKLFFGSGTQLSVL.